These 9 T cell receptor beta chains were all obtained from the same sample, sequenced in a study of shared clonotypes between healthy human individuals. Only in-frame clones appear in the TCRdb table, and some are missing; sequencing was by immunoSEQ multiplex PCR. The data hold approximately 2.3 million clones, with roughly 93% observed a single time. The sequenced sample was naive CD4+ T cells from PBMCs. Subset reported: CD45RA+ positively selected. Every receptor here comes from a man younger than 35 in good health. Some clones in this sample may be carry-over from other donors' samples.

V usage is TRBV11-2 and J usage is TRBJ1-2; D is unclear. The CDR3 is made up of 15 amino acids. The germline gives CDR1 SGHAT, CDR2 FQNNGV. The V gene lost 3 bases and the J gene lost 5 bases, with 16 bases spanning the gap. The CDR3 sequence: CASSLNTYFKYGYTF. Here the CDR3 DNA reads TGTGCCAGCAGCTTGAACACATACTTCAAGTATGGCTACACCTTC.

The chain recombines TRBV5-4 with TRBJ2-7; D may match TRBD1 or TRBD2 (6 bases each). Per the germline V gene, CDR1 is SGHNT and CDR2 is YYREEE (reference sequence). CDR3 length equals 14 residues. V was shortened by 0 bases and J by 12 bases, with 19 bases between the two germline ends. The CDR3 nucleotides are TGTGCCAGCAGCTTGGTATCCGAGGGGGGATTTTGGTACTTC. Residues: CASSLVSEGGFWYF.

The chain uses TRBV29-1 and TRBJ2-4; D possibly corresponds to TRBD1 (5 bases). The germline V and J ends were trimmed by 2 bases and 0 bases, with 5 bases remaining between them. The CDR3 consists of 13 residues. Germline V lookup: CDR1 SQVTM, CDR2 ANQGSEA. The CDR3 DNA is TGCAGCGTTGAACAGGGAGCCAAAAACATTCAGTACTTC. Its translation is CSVEQGAKNIQYF.

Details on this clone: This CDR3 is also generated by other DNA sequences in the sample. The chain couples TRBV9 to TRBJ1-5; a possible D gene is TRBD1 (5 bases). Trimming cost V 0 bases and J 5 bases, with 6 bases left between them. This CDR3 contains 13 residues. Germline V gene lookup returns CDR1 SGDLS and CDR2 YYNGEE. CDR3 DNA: TGTGCCAGCAGCGTAGCGGGGGATCAGCCCCAGCATTTT. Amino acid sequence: CASSVAGDQPQHF.

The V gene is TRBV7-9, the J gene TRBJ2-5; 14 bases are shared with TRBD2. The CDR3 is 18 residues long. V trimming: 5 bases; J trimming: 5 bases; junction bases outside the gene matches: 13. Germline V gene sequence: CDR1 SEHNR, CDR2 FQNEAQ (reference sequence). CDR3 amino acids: CASSPGTSGSPGSETQYF. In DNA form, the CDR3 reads TGTGCCAGCAGCCCTGGGACTAGCGGGAGCCCCGGGAGTGAGACCCAGTACTTC.

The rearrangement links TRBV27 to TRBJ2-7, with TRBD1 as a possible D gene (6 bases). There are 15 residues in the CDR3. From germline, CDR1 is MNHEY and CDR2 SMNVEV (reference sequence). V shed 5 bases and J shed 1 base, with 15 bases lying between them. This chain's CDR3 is CASSPYRDKSYEQYF. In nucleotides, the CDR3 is TGTGCCAGCAGTCCCTACCGGGACAAGTCCTACGAGCAGTACTTC.

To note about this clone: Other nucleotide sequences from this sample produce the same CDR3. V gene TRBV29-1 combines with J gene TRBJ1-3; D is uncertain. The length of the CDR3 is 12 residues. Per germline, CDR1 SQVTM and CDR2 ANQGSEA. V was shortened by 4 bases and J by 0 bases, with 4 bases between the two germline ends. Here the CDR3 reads CSVGSSGNTIYF. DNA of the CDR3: TGCAGCGTTGGCAGCTCTGGAAACACCATATATTTT.

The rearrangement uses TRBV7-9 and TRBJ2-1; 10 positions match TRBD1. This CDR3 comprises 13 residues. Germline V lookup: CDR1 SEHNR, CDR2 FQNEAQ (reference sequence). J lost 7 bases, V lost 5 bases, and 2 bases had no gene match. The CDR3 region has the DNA TGTGCCAGCAGCCCGGGACAGGGGAATGAGCAGTTCTTC. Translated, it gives CASSPGQGNEQFF. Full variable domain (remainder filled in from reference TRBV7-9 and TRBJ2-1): DTGVSQNPRHKITKRGQNVTFRCDPISEHNRLYWYRQTLGQGPEFLTYFQNEAQLEKSRLLSDRFSAERPKGSFSTLEIQRTEQGDSAMYLCASSPGQGNEQFFGPGTRLTVL.

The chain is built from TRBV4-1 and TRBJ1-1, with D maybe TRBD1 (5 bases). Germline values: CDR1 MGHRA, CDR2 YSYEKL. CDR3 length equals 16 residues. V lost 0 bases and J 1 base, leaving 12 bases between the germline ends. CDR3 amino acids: CASSQDPGFGNTEAFF. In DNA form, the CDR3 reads TGCGCCAGCAGCCAAGATCCAGGGTTCGGGAACACTGAAGCTTTCTTT.